This TCR beta chain appears in the sequencing data of a study of blood T cells in healthy people across ages. Study observations and caveats: Unsorted PBMCs blocked a conclusive comparison of naive and antigen-experienced cells. Older age went with lower TCR beta diversity per million T cells, in a roughly linear way. Higher diversity and more naive CD4+ cells were features of long-lived donors, compared to aged donors.

In the case of this clonotype: The antigen is unknown.

A second about 7 to 11 cycle PCR used barcoded and J-beta primers. TCRdb re-called the 5' RACE reads with MiXCR, one entry per CDR3 protein. Of some 860,000 distinct CDR3 sequences in the sample, roughly three fifths were seen once. Germline loops: CDR1 MGHRA, CDR2 YSYEKL. Trimming stripped 2 bases from V and 3 bases from J, with 13 bases between. The CDR3 runs to 15 residues. Ranging in age from roughly 6 to 90, the donors were healthy Caucasian individuals from Russia. The sample taken for sequencing was blood. The chain combines TRBV4-1 with TRBJ1-2, with D maybe TRBD1 (5 bases). The source of this sequence is a man aged 40-50 years in good health. CDR3 DNA: TGCGCCAGCAGCCAAACGTTACAGACAGACTATGGCTACACCTTC. Translation gives CASSQTLQTDYGYTF.